The next 6 T cell receptor beta chains were all read from a single sample in a study of spatial heterogeneity in lung cancer. Time point defined: sample taken at primary tumor resection. The authors sequenced whole RNA from tumor, nontumor lung or frozen PBMC without sorting. TCRdb recomputed calls from the 5' RACE reads with MiXCR, one row per CDR3 protein. The repertoire holds roughly 100,000 distinct CDR3 sequences, with roughly 8.7% as singletons. The sample was PBMCs, taken at surgery. The origin of the receptors is a male donor with early-stage non-small cell lung cancer.

The sample holds many counts of this clonotype. This chain joins TRBV19 and TRBJ2-4; TRBD2 is a possible D gene (6 bases). V lost 3 bases and J 0 bases, leaving 21 bases between the germline ends. The CDR3 extends over 19 amino acids. Germline V gene sequence: CDR1 LNHDA, CDR2 SQIVND (reference sequence). CDR3 nucleotide sequence: TGTGCCAGTAGTATCGACGGACTATCTACTCACCTAGCCAAAAACATTCAGTACTTC. This encodes CASSIDGLSTHLAKNIQYF. Complete variable domain (other parts from reference TRBV19 and TRBJ2-4): DGGITQSPKYLFRKEGQNVTLSCEQNLNHDAMYWYRQDPGQGLRLIYYSQIVNDFQKGDIAEGYSVSREKKESFPLTVTSAQKNPTAFYLCASSIDGLSTHLAKNIQYFGAGTRLSVL.

This chain connects TRBV29-1 to TRBJ2-1; TRBD2 is a possible D gene (6 bases). The V gene lost 6 bases and the J gene lost 5 bases, with 20 bases spanning the gap. This CDR3 contains 15 residues. The germline V gene encodes CDR1 SQVTM and CDR2 ANQGSEA. The CDR3 loop is CSVTYMGGNDNEQFF. The DNA of the CDR3 is TGCAGCGTCACATACATGGGAGGAAACGACAATGAGCAGTTCTTC.

This clonotype came up a few times. The V gene is TRBV24-1, the J gene TRBJ2-2, with 12 bases identical to TRBD2. The CDR3 totals 17 residues. CDR1 KGHDR and CDR2 SFDVKD come from the germline V gene. V trimming: 1 base; J trimming: 4 bases; junction bases outside the gene matches: 3. In DNA form, the CDR3 reads TGTGCCACCAGTGATTTAGGGACTAGCGGGCCCACCGGGGAGCTGTTTTTT. The encoded protein is CATSDLGTSGPTGELFF.

This clonotype occurred many times. This chain uses TRBV20-1 with TRBJ2-5; TRBD2 matches at 10 bases. With V trimmed by 3 bases and J by 0 bases, 13 bases remained unmatched. Germline lookup yields CDR1 DFQATT and CDR2 SNEGSKA (reference sequence). The CDR3 spans 18 residues. CDR3 DNA: TGCAGTGCTAGGTCCCCTTGGACTAGCGGCCAGTACCAAGAGACCCAGTACTTC. Its protein is CSARSPWTSGQYQETQYF.

Many counts were recorded for this clonotype. The V call is TRBV5-1, the J call TRBJ2-1, with a weak D call TRBD2 (6 bases). Germline V lookup: CDR1 SGHRS, CDR2 YFSETQ. Between the trimmed V and J ends, which lost 3 bases and 4 bases, there was a span of 14 bases. The CDR3 runs 15 residues. CDR3 sequence reads: CASSSASGGYNEQFF. The CDR3 nucleotides are TGCGCCAGCAGCTCAGCGAGCGGAGGGTACAATGAGCAGTTCTTC.

This clonotype was seen ten or more times. The chain couples TRBV2 to TRBJ2-1; D not resolved. Trimming took off 3 bases at V and 10 bases at J, with 7 bases between the two ends. This CDR3 contains 11 residues. Germline-derived CDR1 and CDR2 are SNHLY and FYNNEI. The CDR3 coding sequence is TGTGCCAGCAGTGATAGGAAAGAGCAGTTCTTC. It codes for CASSDRKEQFF. The full variable domain, in which reference TRBV2 and TRBJ2-1 provide the parts outside the CDR3, is EPEVTQTPSHQVTQMGQEVILRCVPISNHLYFYWYRQILGQKVEFLVSFYNNEISEKSEIFDDQFSVERPDGSNFTLKIRSTKLEDSAMYFCASSDRKEQFFGPGTRLTVL.